The entry below describes one TCR beta chain. This clone was seen only a few times. No cognate antigen has been identified for it. No quality values exist for individual bases; no much larger clone is one base distant. The germline V gene supplies CDR1 SGHTA and CDR2 FQGNSA. The V and J ends are trimmed by 1 base and 0 bases, leaving 10 bases between them. The CDR3 runs 16 residues from the cysteine to the phenylalanine. Only CDR3 DNA is held: 48 bases, read in frame from base 1. Patients underwent resection in Japan or China between the mid-2010s and the late 2010s. Two lung cancer pathologists independently reviewed H&E slides to confirm the histologic diagnosis of every case. To enrich premalignant or tumor cells for nucleic acid extraction, macro-dissection was performed after pathologic assessment. DNA was isolated from FFPE tissue using the AllPrep DNA/RNA FFPE Kit. The sample originates from a study of immune evolution from preneoplasia to lung adenocarcinoma (dated by TCRdb to the early 2020s). Regarding the research as a whole: HLA loss of heterozygosity was seen in roughly 6.6%, 14% and 36% of AIS, MIA and ADC lesions, and in no AAH lesions. The study profiled immune contexture across lung adenocarcinoma precursors and invasive adenocarcinoma using immune gene expression, TCR sequencing and multiplex immunofluorescence. Resected precursor lesions (AAH, AIS, MIA) and invasive adenocarcinomas were each compared against paired morphologically normal lung tissue. The sample size was set by how many specimens were available, not by a prior power calculation. Whole exome sequencing and methylation data from the same cohort of nodules were integrated with the immune data. The overall cohort comprised approximately 53 patients with pulmonary nodules who underwent surgical resection. A total of over 50 patients contributed TCR sequencing data. According to the study, roughly 110 samples were used for TCR sequencing. Class I HLA alleles were inferred from exome data with POLYSOLVER, and allele-specific HLA loss was detected with LOHHLA.

The immunoSEQ hsTCRbeta Kit was used to sequence TCR beta CDR3 regions from DNA. In the paper's pipeline: TCR sequencing data were analysed with the ImmunoSEQ Analyzer. T cell clonality was calculated on productive rearrangements as 1 minus Pielou's evenness. T cell diversity was measured with the inverse Simpson index on productive templates. T cell density was TCR beta template counts normalized to usable DNA, estimated by amplifying and sequencing housekeeping genes. TCR metrics were compared across histologic stages using two-sided Kruskal-Wallis tests. The source is immuneACCESS, and TCRdb retained only in-frame sequences with V and J called. Part of the clones is not carried over; for the studies checked, unresolved V genes explain less than half of this, and the remainder is unexplained. For V, J and clone size, that table is used; D and trimming come from the DNA. This sample lists 9,200 or so clones; around 75% were detected once. The ten biggest clones cover about 9% of the sample.

General study outcomes and caveats: Clonality was highest in normal lung, while later-stage lesions appeared to show lower clonality but higher T cell density and diversity. KRAS-mutant nodules showed the highest T cell clonality compared with EGFR-mutant or double wild-type lesions. The findings were based on association rather than direct causation, and larger cohorts with long-term follow-up and longitudinal biopsies were deemed needed. Normal lung had the highest top T cell clone frequencies, and these frequencies appeared to fall progressively from AAH through AIS, MIA and invasive adenocarcinoma. Because all patients were from Japan and China, applicability to Western populations was uncertain.

The chain joins TRBV7-2 to TRBJ2-1; the D call is tentative, TRBD1 or TRBD2, as each matches 5 bases. The sample consisted of FFPE minimally invasive lung adenocarcinoma tissue. The cell subset or site label, as the study defines it: micro-invasive lung adenocarcinoma (MIA). The clonotype comes from a donor of 70 years or more with lung adenocarcinoma. The sequenced DNA is TGTGCCAGCAGCTTAGTGGGACGCCGCTCCTACAATGAGCAGTTCTTC. It is translated as CASSLVGRRSYNEQFF. Full variable domain (CDR3 extended with the reference TRBV7-2 and TRBJ2-1 proteins): GAGVSQSPSNKVTEKGKDVELRCDPISGHTALYWYRQSLGQGLEFLIYFQGNSAPDKSGLPSDRFSAERTGGSVSTLTIQRTQQEDSAVYLCASSLVGRRSYNEQFFGPGTRLTVL.